The clone carrying this TCR beta chain was found a few times. As yet, its antigen is unknown. This entry is derived from a study of CD8 T cells in ankylosing spondylitis. Study-wide results and caveats: Within ankylosing spondylitis blood, a TCR beta motif made up of eight highly homologous variants appeared to be characteristic. Reportedly, disease-linked clones are significantly enriched in ankylosing spondylitis patients' matched synovial fluid.

TCRdb analysed the 5' RACE reads with MiXCR anew, one entry per CDR3 protein. The table records 150,000 to 200,000 distinct CDR3 sequences, approximately 20% of them present only once. The sequence was obtained from a male donor with ankylosing spondylitis or in good health (not recorded which). The sample comprised blood, either unsorted or a sorted T cell fraction (not recorded which).

The CDR3 region has the DNA TGTGCCAGCAGCTTCCCCACCGGGACAGGGGGTCGAACTGAAGCTTTCTTT. This encodes CASSFPTGTGGRTEAFF. V and J are TRBV11-2 and TRBJ1-1; 11 positions match TRBD1. The junction had 11 bases not matched to a gene; V was cut back by 3 bases and J by 5 bases. The CDR3 is 17 amino acids. Germline CDR1 reads SGHAT; CDR2 reads FQNNGV.